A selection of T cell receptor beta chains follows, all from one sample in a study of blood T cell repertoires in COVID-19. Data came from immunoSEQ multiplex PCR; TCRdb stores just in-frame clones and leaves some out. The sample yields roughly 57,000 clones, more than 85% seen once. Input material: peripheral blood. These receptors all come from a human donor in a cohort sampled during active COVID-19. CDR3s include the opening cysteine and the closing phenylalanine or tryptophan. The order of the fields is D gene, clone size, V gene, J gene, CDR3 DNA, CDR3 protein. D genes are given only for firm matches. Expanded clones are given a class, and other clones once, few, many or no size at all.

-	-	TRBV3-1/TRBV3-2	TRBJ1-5	TGTGCCAGCAGCCAAGACGCAGGGTATCAGCCCCAGCATTTT	CASSQDAGYQPQHF
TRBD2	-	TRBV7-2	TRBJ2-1	TGTGCCAGCCTGAACCATCCGGGGGTCGGGAGGAATGAGCAGTTCTTC	CASLNHPGVGRNEQFF
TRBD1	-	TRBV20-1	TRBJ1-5	TGCAGTGCTAGTGGGACAGGACACCCCAATCAGCCCCAGCATTTT	CSASGTGHPNQPQHF
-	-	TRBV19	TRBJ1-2	TGTGCCAGTATGGTGGGAGACGCTAACTATGGCTACACCTTC	CASMVGDANYGYTF
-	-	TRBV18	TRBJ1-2	TGTGCCAGCTCTCTAACACAGGGTGGTGGCTACACCTTC	CASSLTQGGGYTF
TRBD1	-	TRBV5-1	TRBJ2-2	TGCGCCAGCAGCTTATCCGGGACAGGGGGGACCGGGGAGCTGTTTTTT	CASSLSGTGGTGELFF
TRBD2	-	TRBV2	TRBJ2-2	TGTGCCAAGGGACTAGGGGTGGAAGGGGAGCTGTTTTTT	CAKGLGVEGELFF
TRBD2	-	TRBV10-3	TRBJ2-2	TGTGCCATCAGTCAAAATTACGGGGGGTCTGGGAACACCGGGGAGCTGTTTTTT	CAISQNYGGSGNTGELFF
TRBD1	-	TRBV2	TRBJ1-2	TGTGCCAGCAGTGAGGGGACAGGGAATAGCTACACCTTC	CASSEGTGNSYTF
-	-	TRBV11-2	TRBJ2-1	TGTGCCAGCAGCTTAAATGGGGGGGCCCACTCCTACAATGAGCAGTTCTTC	CASSLNGGAHSYNEQFF
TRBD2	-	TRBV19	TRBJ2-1	TGTGCCAGTAGGAGAGCCATAGCGGGAGGGCTTAATGAGCAGTTCTTC	CASRRAIAGGLNEQFF
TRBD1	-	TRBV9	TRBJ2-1	TGTGCCAGCAGCGTCTCCGGGACAGGGTCCTACAATGAGCAGTTCTTC	CASSVSGTGSYNEQFF
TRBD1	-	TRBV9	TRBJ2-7	TGTGCCAGCAGCGTAGAGGGGGCCTCCTACGAGCAGTACTTC	CASSVEGASYEQYF
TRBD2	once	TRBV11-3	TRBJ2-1	TGTGCCAGCAGCATAGGACTAGTCAATGAGCAGTTCTTC	CASSIGLVNEQFF
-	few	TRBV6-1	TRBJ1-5	TGTGCCAGCAGTGAAGCCATCGAGTCGGGGGGGATCAATCAGCCCCAGCATTTT	CASSEAIESGGINQPQHF
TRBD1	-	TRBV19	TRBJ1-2	TGTGCCAGTAGTGAAGGACAGGGGACCAATAGGTACTATGGCTACACCTTC	CASSEGQGTNRYYGYTF
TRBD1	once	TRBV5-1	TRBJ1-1	TGCGCCAGCAGCTCGGGACAGGGAGGCACTGAAGCTTTCTTT	CASSSGQGGTEAFF
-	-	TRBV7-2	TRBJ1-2	TGTGCCAGCAGCGCTCAGGTTTATGGCTACACCTTC	CASSAQVYGYTF
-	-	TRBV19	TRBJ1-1	TGTGCCAGTAGTCTCCGGAGGGACACTGAAGCTTTCTTT	CASSLRRDTEAFF
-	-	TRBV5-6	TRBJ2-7	TGTGCCAGCAGCTTTATAAGGGGCTACGAGCAGTACTTC	CASSFIRGYEQYF
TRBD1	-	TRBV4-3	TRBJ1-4	TGCGCCAGCAGCCCCGGACAGGGAACTAATGAAAAACTGTTTTTT	CASSPGQGTNEKLFF
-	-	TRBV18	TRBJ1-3	TGTGCCAGCTCACCTGGGAGGTCTGGAAACACCATATATTTT	CASSPGRSGNTIYF
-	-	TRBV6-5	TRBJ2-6	TGTGCCAGCAGACCCGGGAACTCTGGGGCCAACGTCCTGACTTTC	CASRPGNSGANVLTF
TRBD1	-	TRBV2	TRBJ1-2	TGTGCCAGCACCCGAACAGGGGACGGCTACACCTTC	CASTRTGDGYTF
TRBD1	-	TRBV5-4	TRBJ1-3	TGTGCCAGCAGCACACAGGGGTCAGCTGGAAACACCATATATTTT	CASSTQGSAGNTIYF
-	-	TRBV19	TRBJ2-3	TGTGCCAGTAGTATAGATCTAAGCACAGATACGCAGTATTTT	CASSIDLSTDTQYF
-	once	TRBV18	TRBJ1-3	TGTGCCAGCTCACCGGGCGGAGGACGAGGAAACACCATATATTTT	CASSPGGGRGNTIYF
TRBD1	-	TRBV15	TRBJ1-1	TGTGCCACCAGCAGGGATGCAGGGGGGGAAGCTTTCTTT	CATSRDAGGEAFF
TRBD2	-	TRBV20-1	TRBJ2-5	TGCAGTGCTAGTTTGGCTAGCGGGATAAAGACCCAGTACTTC	CSASLASGIKTQYF
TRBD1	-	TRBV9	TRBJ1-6	TGTGCCAGCAGCGTAGCCAGGGACAGCTCTAATTCACCCCTCCACTTT	CASSVARDSSNSPLHF
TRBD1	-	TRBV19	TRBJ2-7	TGTGCCAGTAGAGGGACAGGGGTGACCTACGAGCAGTACTTC	CASRGTGVTYEQYF
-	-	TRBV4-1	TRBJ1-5	TGCGCCAGCAGCCAAGATCTTACGGAGCCCCAGCATTTT	CASSQDLTEPQHF
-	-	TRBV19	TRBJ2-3	TGTGCCAGTAGTATAGATCAGGAGGCAGATACGCAGTATTTT	CASSIDQEADTQYF
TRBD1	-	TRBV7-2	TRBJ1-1	TGTGCCAGCAGCTTAAGTAGTCAGGGGGTCGGAGCTTTCTTT	CASSLSSQGVGAFF
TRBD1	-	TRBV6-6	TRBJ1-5	TGTGCCAGCAGCCGAGGGACAGGGGGGAATCAGCCCCAGCATTTT	CASSRGTGGNQPQHF
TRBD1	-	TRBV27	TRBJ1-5	TGTGCCAGCAGTTCGACAGGGGGTAGCAATCAGCCCCAGCATTTT	CASSSTGGSNQPQHF
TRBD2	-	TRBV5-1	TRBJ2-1	TGCGCCAGCAGCTTGGGCGGGGGGGCCGTCGTCAATGAGCAGTTCTTC	CASSLGGGAVVNEQFF
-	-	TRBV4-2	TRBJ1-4	TGTGCCAGCAGCCCCGAAACCGCGGCGCGGAATGAAAAACTGTTTTTT	CASSPETAARNEKLFF
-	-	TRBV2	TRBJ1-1	TGTGCCAGCATTAGGCGGGGTCTGAACACTGAAGCTTTCTTT	CASIRRGLNTEAFF
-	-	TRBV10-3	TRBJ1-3	TGTGCCATCAGTGCCTTTGGGGAGAAAGGAAACACCATATATTTT	CAISAFGEKGNTIYF
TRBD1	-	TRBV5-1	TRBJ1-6	TGCGCCAGCAGCTTGGACAGGGGGAATTCACCCCTCCACTTT	CASSLDRGNSPLHF
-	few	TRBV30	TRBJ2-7	TGTGCCTGGAGTGTTAGTGCTTACGAGCAGTACTTC	CAWSVSAYEQYF
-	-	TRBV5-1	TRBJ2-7	TGCGCCAGCAGCACGAGCTACGAGCAGTACTTC	CASSTSYEQYF
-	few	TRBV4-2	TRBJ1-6	TGTGCCAGCAGCCAATCCGCAGCGGGTTATTCACCCCTCCACTTT	CASSQSAAGYSPLHF
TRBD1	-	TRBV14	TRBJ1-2	TGTGCCAGCAGCCTTCCGGGACAGGGGATCGACGTCGGGGGCTACACCTTC	CASSLPGQGIDVGGYTF
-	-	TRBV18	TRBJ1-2	TGTGCCAGCTCACCCCCGACAGGCTATGGCTACACCTTC	CASSPPTGYGYTF
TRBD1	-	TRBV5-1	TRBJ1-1	TGCGCCAGCAGCGCCGCAGGGGGCCCGTGGCATTTT	CASSAAGGPWHF
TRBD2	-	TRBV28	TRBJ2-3	TGTGCCAGCAGTGGTAGACTAGCGGGAGGGTATTTT	CASSGRLAGGYF
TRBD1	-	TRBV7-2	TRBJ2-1	TGTGCCAGCAGCTTGTCCGGGACAGGGGATCCGAATGAGCAGTTCTTC	CASSLSGTGDPNEQFF
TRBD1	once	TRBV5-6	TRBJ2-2	TGTGCCAGCAGCCGGGACAGGCCCCCCACCGGGGAGCTGTTTTTT	CASSRDRPPTGELFF
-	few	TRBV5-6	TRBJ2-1	TGTGCCAGCAGCCTATTGTCGTCCTACAATGAGCAGTTCTTC	CASSLLSSYNEQFF
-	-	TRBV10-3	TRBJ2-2	TGTGCCATCAGTGCCGGGACCGGGGAGCTGTTTTTT	CAISAGTGELFF
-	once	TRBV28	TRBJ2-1	TGTGCCAGCAGTTTTAGGAGGGTGGGGGCCTACAATGAGCAGTTCTTC	CASSFRRVGAYNEQFF
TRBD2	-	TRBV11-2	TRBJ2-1	TGTGCCAGCAGCTTAGACGCGGGAGATGGAGGAAATGAGCAGTTCTTC	CASSLDAGDGGNEQFF
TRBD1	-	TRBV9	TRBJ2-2	TGTGCCAGCAGCGTAGAGCAGGGGGCCTACACCGGGGAGCTGTTTTTT	CASSVEQGAYTGELFF